This T cell receptor beta chain emerged from a study of CD8 T cells in Susac syndrome. Random-hexamer reverse transcription was applied to 0.5 to 1 ug RNA. Amplification of the TCR beta CDR3 was carried out by immunoSEQ multiplex PCR, which spanned a total of 54 Vbeta and 13 Jbeta segments. TCRdb called the immunoSEQ multiplex PCR reads again in MiXCR, with one record for every CDR3 protein. The table records 100,000 to 150,000 distinct CDR3 sequences, about 95% of them present only once. The germline gives CDR1 DFQATT, CDR2 SNEGSKA (reference sequence). This CDR3 has 12 residues. Trimming left V 4 bases short and J 6 bases short, with 12 bases between. Controls were drawn from healthy donors and were matched for age and sex. The TEMRA cells underwent FACS enrichment, while the CD8+ and CD4+ T cells underwent negative isolation.

The chain carries TRBV20-1 and TRBJ1-1; D not resolved. This TCR was recovered from a human donor in good health. Sequenced sample: CD4+ T cells from PBMCs. Here the CDR3 reads CSAIDRRAEAFF. CDR3 nucleotides: TGCAGTGCTATCGACCGGAGGGCTGAAGCTTTCTTT.